Included here is one TCR beta chain sequence, with context. The antigen this receptor binds is unknown. Qualities for individual bases were not recorded, and no much larger clone is one base off. As encoded in the germline V gene, CDR1 is KGHSH while CDR2 is LQKENI. The CDR3 contains 15 residues, cysteine and phenylalanine counted. Only CDR3 DNA remains: 45 bases, in frame from the first base. V and J lose 3 bases and 1 base, and a span of 12 bases separates them. The method behind the library was the immunoSEQ multiplex PCR assay. The clones in this table, taken by TCRdb from immuneACCESS, are in-frame only. Not every clone is retained; where verified, under half of the shortfall comes from an unresolved V gene, and the cause of the rest is unknown. This sample gives around 100,000 clones in total; roughly nine tenths of them show up just once. Jointly, the top ten make up roughly 18% of the sample.

This sample is part of a study of control samples from healthy donors and cancer patients (dated by TCRdb to 2020 to 2021). Sequencing used blood. This TCR derives from a woman aged 50 to 65 in good health. Recombination joined TRBV18 with TRBJ1-1, and perhaps TRBD1 as D gene, on 6 matching bases. CDR3 loop: CASSPDPGQNTEAFF. The base sequence is TGTGCCAGCTCACCGGATCCGGGACAGAACACTGAAGCTTTCTTT.